The clone carrying this TCR beta chain was detected many times. Its antigen is undetermined. The time point was: newly diagnosed GD, antithyroid drugs for less than 3 months. Making the TCR library involved RNA that had been extracted from PBMCs. This sample was taken from a study of regulatory T cells in long-lasting Graves disease. Notes on the study in general: Gene preferences differed: TRBV28, TRBJ1-2, TRBJ2-5 in persistent cases.

The V gene lost 1 base and the J gene lost 5 bases, with 8 bases spanning the gap. CDR1 is SGHTA, CDR2 FQGNSA, per germline. The CDR3 sequence is 13 residues long. For TCR beta, libraries came from iRepertoire HTBI primers and Arm-PCR of CDR3 regions. TCRdb used MiXCR to reprocess the multiplex PCR reads, holding one entry per CDR3 protein. Of a few hundred thousand distinct CDR3 sequences in the sample, 16% are singletons; the top ten hold 25% to 30%. These data were likewise used in another study, on T cells in Graves' hyperthyroidism and ophthalmopathy. That publication notes: TCR CDR3 regions were first amplified by RT-PCR with HTBI primers. A 13 V-J signature model discriminated ophthalmopathy versus stable hyperthyroidism.

This clonotype was obtained from a man in his forties with Graves disease. The V call is TRBV7-2, the J call TRBJ2-5; no firm D call. This specimen was peripheral blood mononuclear cells (PBMCs), taken at new diagnosis, from a patient treated with antithyroid drugs. The CDR3 sequence: CASSLVQAETQYF. CDR3 DNA: TGTGCCAGCAGCTTAGTGCAGGCGGAGACCCAGTACTTC.